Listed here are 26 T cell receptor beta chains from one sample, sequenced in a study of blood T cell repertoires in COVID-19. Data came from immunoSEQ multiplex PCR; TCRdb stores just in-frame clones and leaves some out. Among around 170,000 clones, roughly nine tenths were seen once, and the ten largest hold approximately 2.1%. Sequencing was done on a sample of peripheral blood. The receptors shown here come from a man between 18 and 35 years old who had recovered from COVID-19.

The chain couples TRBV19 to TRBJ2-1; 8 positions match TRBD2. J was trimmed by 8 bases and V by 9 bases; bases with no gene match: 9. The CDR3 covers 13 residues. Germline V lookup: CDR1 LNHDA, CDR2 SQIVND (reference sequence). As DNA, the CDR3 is TGTGCCAGCGGGGGGGCGCTCAACGATGAGCAGTTCTTC. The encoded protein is CASGGALNDEQFF.

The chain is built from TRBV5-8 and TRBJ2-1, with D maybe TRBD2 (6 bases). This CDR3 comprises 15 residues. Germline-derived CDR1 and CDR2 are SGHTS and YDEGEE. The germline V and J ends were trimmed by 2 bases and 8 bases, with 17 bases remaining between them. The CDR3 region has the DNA TGTGCCAGCAGCTTCAGGACATCACGGGGGTATGAGCAGTTCTTC. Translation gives CASSFRTSRGYEQFF. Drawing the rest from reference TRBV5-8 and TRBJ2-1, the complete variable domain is EAGVTQSPTHLIKTRGQQATLRCSPISGHTSVYWYQQALGLGLQFLLWYDEGEERNRGNFPPRFSGRQFPNYSSELNVNALELEDSALYLCASSFRTSRGYEQFFGPGTRLTVL.

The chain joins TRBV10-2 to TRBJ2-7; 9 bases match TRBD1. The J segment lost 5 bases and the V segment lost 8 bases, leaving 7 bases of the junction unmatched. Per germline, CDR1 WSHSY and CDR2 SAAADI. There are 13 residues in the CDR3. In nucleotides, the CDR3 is TGCGCCAGCCGCGGCCGGGACAGGGACGAGCAGTACTTC. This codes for CASRGRDRDEQYF.

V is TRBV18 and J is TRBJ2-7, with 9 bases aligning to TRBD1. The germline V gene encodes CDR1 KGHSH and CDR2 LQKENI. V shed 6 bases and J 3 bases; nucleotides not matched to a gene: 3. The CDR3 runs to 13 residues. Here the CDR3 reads CASSGDRDYEQYF. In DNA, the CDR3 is TGTGCCAGCTCGGGGGACAGGGACTACGAGCAGTACTTC.

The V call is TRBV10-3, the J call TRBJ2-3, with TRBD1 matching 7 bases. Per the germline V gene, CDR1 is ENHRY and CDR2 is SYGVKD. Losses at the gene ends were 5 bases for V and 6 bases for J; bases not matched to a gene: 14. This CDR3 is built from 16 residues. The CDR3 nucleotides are TGTGCCATCAGTCTACTCCGGGACAGCCTTTCGGATACGCAGTATTTT. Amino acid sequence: CAISLLRDSLSDTQYF.

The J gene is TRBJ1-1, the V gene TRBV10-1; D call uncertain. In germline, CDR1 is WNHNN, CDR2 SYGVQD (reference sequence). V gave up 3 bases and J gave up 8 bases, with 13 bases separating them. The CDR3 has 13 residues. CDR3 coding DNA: TGCGCCAGCAGTGACTCTTTTGCGGGGGAAGCTTTCTTT. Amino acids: CASSDSFAGEAFF.

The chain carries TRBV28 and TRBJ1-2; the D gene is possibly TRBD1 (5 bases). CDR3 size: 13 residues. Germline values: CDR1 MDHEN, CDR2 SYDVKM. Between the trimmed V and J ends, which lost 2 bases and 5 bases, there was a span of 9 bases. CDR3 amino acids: CASSLVGLYGYTF. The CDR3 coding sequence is TGTGCCAGCAGTTTAGTGGGGCTTTATGGCTACACCTTC.

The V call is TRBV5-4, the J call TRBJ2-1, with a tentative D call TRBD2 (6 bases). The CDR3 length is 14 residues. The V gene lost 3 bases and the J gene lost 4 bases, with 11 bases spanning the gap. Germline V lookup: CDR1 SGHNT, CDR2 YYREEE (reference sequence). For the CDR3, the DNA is TGTGCCAGCAGCTCCTTGGCGGGGTACAATGAGCAGTTCTTC. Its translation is CASSSLAGYNEQFF.

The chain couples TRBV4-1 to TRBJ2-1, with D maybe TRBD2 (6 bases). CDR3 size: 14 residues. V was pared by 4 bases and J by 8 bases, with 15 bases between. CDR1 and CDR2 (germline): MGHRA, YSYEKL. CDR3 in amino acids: CASSPPGVSHEQFF. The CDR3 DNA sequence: TGCGCCAGCAGCCCCCCGGGAGTTTCTCATGAGCAGTTCTTC.

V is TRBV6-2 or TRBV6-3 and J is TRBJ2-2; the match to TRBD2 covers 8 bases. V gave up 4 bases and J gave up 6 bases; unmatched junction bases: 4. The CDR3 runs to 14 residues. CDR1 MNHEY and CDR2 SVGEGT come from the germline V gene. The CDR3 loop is CASSWSGSSGELFF. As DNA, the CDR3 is TGTGCCAGCAGTTGGAGCGGGAGTTCCGGGGAGCTGTTTTTT.

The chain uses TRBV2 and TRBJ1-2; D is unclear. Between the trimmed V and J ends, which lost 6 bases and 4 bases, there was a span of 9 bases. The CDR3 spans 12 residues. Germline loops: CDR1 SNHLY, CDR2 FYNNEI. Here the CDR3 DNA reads TGTGCCAGCAGGAGGGTCCCCTATGGCTACACCTTC. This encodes CASRRVPYGYTF. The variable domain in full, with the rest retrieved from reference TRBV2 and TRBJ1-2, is EPEVTQTPSHQVTQMGQEVILRCVPISNHLYFYWYRQILGQKVEFLVSFYNNEISEKSEIFDDQFSVERPDGSNFTLKIRSTKLEDSAMYFCASRRVPYGYTFGSGTRLTVV.

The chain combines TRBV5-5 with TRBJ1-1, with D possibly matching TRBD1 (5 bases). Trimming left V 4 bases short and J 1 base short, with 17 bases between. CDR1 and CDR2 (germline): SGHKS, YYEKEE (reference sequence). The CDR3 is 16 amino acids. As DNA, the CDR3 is TGTGCCAGCAGCCCGGGGGGTTGGACTCCGAACACTGAAGCTTTCTTT. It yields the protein CASSPGGWTPNTEAFF.

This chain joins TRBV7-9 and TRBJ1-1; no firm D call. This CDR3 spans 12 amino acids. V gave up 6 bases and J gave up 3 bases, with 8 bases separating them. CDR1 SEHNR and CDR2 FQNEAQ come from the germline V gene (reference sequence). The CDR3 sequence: CASRGLDTEAFF. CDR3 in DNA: TGTGCCAGCAGGGGCCTCGACACTGAAGCTTTCTTT.

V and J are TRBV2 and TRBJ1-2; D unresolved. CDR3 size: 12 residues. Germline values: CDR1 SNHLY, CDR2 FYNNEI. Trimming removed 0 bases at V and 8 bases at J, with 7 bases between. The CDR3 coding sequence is TGTGCCAGCAGTGAAGCTCGGCGGGGCTACACCTTC. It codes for CASSEARRGYTF.

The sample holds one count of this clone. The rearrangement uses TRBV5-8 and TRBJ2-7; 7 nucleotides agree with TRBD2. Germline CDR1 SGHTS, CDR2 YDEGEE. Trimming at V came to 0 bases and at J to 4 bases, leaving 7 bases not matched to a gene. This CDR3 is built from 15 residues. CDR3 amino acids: CASSLEVGRLYEQYF. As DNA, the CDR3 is TGTGCCAGCAGCTTGGAGGTCGGGAGGTTGTACGAGCAGTACTTC.

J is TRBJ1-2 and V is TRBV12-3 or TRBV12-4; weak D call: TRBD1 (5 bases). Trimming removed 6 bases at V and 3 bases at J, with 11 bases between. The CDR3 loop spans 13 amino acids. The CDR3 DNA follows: TGTGCCAGCAGCCCGGGGGACCACTATGGCTACACCTTC. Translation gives CASSPGDHYGYTF.

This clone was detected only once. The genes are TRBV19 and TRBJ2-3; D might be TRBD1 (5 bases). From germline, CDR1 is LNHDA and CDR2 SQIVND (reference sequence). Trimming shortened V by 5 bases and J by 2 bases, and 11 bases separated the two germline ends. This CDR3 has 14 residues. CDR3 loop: CASSYRTLTDTQYF. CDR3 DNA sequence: TGTGCCAGTAGTTACAGGACCCTCACAGATACGCAGTATTTT.

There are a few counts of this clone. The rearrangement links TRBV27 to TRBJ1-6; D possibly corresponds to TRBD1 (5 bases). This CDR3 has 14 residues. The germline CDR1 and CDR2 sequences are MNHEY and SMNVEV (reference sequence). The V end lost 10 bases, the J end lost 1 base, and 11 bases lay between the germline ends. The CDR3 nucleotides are TGTGCCAACCAGGGTGAGTCCTATAATTCACCCCTCCACTTT. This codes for CANQGESYNSPLHF.

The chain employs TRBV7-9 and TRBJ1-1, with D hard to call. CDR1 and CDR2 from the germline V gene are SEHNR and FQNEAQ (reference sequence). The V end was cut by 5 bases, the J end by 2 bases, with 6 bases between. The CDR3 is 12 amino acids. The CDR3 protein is CASSPLNTEAFF. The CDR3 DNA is TGTGCCAGCAGCCCCCTAAACACTGAAGCTTTCTTT.

The CDR3 DNA follows: TGTGCCAGCAGTTTAACAGGGTTGGCGGTGGGCTACACCTTC. Protein: CASSLTGLAVGYTF. The V gene is TRBV27, the J gene TRBJ1-2; perhaps TRBD1 as D (6 bases). This CDR3 comprises 14 residues. V shed 2 bases and J shed 8 bases, with 15 bases lying between them. Germline assignment: CDR1 MNHEY and CDR2 SMNVEV (reference sequence).

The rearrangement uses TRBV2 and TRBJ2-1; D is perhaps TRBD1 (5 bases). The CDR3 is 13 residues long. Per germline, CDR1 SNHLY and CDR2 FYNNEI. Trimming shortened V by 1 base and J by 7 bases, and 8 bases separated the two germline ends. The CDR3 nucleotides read TGTGCCAGCAGTGAAGAGGGGCTAAATGAGCAGTTCTTC. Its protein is CASSEEGLNEQFF.

Written as DNA, the CDR3 is TGTGCCAGCAGCTTGAGACAGGGGGCCAATGAGCAGTTCTTC. It is translated as CASSLRQGANEQFF. The chain carries TRBV5-4 and TRBJ2-1, with TRBD1 matching over 10 bases. With 1 base clipped from V and 6 bases from J, the junction kept 1 base outside the gene matches. The CDR3 has 14 amino acids. Germline V CDR1 and CDR2: SGHNT, YYREEE (reference sequence).

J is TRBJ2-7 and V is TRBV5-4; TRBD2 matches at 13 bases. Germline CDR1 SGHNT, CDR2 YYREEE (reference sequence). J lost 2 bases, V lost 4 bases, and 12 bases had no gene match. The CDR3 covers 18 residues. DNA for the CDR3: TGTGCCAGCAGCGAACTCGGACTAGCGGGAGTAGGGGCCTACGAGCAGTACTTC. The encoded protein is CASSELGLAGVGAYEQYF.

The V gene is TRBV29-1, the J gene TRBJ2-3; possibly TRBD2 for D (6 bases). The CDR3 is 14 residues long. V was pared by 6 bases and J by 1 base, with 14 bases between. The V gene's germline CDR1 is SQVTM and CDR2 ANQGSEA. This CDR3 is CSVPNWGGTDTQYF. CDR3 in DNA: TGCAGCGTGCCCAACTGGGGGGGCACAGATACGCAGTATTTT.

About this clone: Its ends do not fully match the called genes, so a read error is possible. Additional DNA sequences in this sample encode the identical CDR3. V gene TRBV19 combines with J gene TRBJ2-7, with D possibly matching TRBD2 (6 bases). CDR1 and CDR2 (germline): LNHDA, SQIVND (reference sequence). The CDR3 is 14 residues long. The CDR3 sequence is CASSIGGTPYEQYF. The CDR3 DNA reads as TGTGCCAGTAGTATCGGCGGGACCCCCTACGAGCAATACTTC.

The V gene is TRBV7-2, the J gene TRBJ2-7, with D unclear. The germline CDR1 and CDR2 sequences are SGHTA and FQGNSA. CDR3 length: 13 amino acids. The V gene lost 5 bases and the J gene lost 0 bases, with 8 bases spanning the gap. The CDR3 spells CASSLTTSYEQYF. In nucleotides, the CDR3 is TGTGCCAGCAGCCTAACCACCTCCTACGAGCAGTACTTC.